The clone carrying this TCR beta chain has more than one count but fewer than ten. Its antigen is still unknown. This specimen belongs to a study of cytomegalovirus exposure and HLA in healthy donors. Study conclusions and caveats: Immune exposure was documented only through CMV serostatus. Exclusion as indistinguishable affected some V segments, including TRBV6-2 and TRBV6-3. Later analysis revealed greater clonal expansion in HLA-associated TCR beta chains than in equally common others.

The germline CDR1 and CDR2 sequences are LNHDA and SQIVND (reference sequence). V lost 5 bases, J lost 4 bases, and 6 bases stayed unmatched. The CDR3 is made up of 15 amino acids. Both 60 Vbeta primers and 13 Jbeta primers went into the PCR. Assay: immunoSEQ multiplex PCR; the TCRdb copy retains only in-frame clones and omits some. The sample lists 150,000 to 200,000 clones, approximately 80% occurring once. The V gene is TRBV19, the J gene TRBJ2-2; 8 bases agree with TRBD2. This TCR was recovered from a woman between 18 and 29 years old in good health and CMV-seronegative. Sequencing was done on a sample of PBMCs. CDR3 sequence: CASSSGLAGTGELFF. The CDR3 coding sequence is TGTGCCAGTAGTTCCGGACTAGCTGGCACCGGGGAGCTGTTTTTT. Full variable domain (rest looked up from reference TRBV19 and TRBJ2-2): DGGITQSPKYLFRKEGQNVTLSCEQNLNHDAMYWYRQDPGQGLRLIYYSQIVNDFQKGDIAEGYSVSREKKESFPLTVTSAQKNPTAFYLCASSSGLAGTGELFFGEGSRLTVL.